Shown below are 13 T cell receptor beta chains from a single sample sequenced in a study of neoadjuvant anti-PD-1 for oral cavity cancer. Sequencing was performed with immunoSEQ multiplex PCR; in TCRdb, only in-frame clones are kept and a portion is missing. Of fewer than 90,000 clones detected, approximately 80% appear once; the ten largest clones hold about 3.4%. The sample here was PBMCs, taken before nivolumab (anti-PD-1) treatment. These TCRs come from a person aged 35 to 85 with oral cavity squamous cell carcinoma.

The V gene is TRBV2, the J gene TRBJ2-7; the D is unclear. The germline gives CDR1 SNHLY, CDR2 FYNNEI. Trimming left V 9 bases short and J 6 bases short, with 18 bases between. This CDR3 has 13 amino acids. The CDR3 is CARNDPRASEQYF. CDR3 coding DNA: TGTGCCAGGAACGACCCAAGGGCCTCCGAGCAGTACTTC. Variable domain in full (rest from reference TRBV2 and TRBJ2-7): EPEVTQTPSHQVTQMGQEVILRCVPISNHLYFYWYRQILGQKVEFLVSFYNNEISEKSEIFDDQFSVERPDGSNFTLKIRSTKLEDSAMYFCARNDPRASEQYFGPGTRLTVT.

CDR3 in amino acids: CASREGRWETQYF. In nucleotides, the CDR3 is TGTGCCAGTAGAGAAGGTCGGTGGGAGACCCAGTACTTC. The V gene is TRBV19, the J gene TRBJ2-5; D gene unclear. Germline CDR1 and CDR2: LNHDA and SQIVND (reference sequence). V lost 6 bases, J lost 5 bases, and 13 bases lay in between. This CDR3 has 13 residues.

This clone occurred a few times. The CDR3, as DNA: TGTGCCTGGAGTGTTACGGGGGAGACCCAGTACTTC. Its translation is CAWSVTGETQYF. The rearrangement joins TRBV30 to TRBJ2-5; D is perhaps TRBD2 (5 bases). V lost 0 bases to trimming and J lost 5 bases, with 7 bases between them. CDR1 and CDR2 (germline): GTSNPN, SVGIG (reference sequence). CDR3 length equals 12 residues. Using reference TRBV30 and TRBJ2-5 for the parts outside the CDR3, the full variable domain is SQTIHQWPATLVQPVGSPLSLECTVEGTSNPNLYWYRQAAGRGLQLLFYSVGIGQISSEVPQNLSASRPQDRQFILSSKKLLLSDSGFYLCAWSVTGETQYFGPGTRLLVL.

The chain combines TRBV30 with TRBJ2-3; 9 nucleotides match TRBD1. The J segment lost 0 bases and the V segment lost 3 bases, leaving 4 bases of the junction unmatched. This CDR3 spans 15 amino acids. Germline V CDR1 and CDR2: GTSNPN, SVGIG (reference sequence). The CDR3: CAWSDGQGSTDTQYF. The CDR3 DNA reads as TGTGCCTGGAGCGACGGACAGGGGAGCACAGATACGCAGTATTTT.

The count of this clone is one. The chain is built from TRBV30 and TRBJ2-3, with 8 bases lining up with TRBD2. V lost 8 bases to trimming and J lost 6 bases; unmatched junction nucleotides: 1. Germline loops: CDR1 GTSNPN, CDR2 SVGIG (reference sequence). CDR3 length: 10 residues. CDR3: CATGGDTQYF. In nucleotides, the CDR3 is TGTGCCACGGGAGGGGATACGCAGTATTTT.

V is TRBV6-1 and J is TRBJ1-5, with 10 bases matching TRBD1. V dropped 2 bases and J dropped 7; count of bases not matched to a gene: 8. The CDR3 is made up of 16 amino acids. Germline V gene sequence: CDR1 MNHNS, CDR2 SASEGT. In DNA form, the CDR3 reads TGTGCCAGCAGTGAAATATTTGACAGGGGGCTCCAGCCCCAGCATTTT. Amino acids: CASSEIFDRGLQPQHF.

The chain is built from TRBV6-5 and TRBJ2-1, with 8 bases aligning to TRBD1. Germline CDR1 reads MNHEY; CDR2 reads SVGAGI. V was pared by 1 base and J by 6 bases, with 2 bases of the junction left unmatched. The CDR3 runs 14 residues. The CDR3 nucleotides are TGTGCCAGCAGTTACTTAACAGGGGGCAATGAGCAGTTCTTC. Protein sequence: CASSYLTGGNEQFF.

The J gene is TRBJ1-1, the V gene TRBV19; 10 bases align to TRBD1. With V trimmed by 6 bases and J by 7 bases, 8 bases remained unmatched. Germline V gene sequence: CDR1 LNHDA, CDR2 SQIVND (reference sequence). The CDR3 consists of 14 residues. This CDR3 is CASSRTGGESEAFF. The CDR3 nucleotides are TGTGCCAGTAGCCGGACAGGGGGTGAAAGTGAAGCTTTCTTT.

Written as DNA, the CDR3 is TGTGCCAGCAGTGTCGGTAATCAGCCCCAGCATTTT. Translation: CASSVGNQPQHF. The chain couples TRBV28 to TRBJ1-5; D is uncertain. This CDR3 region has 12 residues. The V and J ends lost 5 bases and 4 bases respectively, with 6 bases between them. Germline V gives CDR1 MDHEN, CDR2 SYDVKM.

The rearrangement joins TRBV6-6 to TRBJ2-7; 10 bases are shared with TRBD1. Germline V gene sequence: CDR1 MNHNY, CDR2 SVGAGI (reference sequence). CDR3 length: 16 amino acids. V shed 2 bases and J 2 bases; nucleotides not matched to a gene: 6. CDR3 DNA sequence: TGTGCCAGCAGTTACCAGTCGGGACAGGGGACCTACGAGCAGTACTTC. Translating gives CASSYQSGQGTYEQYF.

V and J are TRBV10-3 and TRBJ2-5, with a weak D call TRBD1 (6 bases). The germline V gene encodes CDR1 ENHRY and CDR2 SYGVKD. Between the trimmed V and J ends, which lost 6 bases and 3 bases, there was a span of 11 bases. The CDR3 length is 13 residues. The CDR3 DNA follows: TGTGCCATCAGGGGGGCCGGGGAAGAGACCCAGTACTTC. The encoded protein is CAIRGAGEETQYF.

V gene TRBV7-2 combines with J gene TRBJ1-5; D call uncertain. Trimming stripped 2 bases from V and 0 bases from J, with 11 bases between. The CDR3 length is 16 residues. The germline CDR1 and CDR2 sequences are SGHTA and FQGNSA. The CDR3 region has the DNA TGTGCCAGCAGCTTAATGCAGGCAGCTAGCAATCAGCCCCAGCATTTT. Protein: CASSLMQAASNQPQHF. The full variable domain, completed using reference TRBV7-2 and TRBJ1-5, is GAGVSQSPSNKVTEKGKDVELRCDPISGHTALYWYRQSLGQGLEFLIYFQGNSAPDKSGLPSDRFSAERTGGSVSTLTIQRTQQEDSAVYLCASSLMQAASNQPQHFGDGTRLSIL.

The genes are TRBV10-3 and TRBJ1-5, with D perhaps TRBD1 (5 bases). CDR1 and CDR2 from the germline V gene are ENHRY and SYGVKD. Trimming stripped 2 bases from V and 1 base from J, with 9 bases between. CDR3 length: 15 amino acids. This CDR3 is CAISEGQGSNQPQHF. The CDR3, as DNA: TGTGCCATCAGTGAGGGGCAGGGCAGCAATCAGCCCCAGCATTTT.